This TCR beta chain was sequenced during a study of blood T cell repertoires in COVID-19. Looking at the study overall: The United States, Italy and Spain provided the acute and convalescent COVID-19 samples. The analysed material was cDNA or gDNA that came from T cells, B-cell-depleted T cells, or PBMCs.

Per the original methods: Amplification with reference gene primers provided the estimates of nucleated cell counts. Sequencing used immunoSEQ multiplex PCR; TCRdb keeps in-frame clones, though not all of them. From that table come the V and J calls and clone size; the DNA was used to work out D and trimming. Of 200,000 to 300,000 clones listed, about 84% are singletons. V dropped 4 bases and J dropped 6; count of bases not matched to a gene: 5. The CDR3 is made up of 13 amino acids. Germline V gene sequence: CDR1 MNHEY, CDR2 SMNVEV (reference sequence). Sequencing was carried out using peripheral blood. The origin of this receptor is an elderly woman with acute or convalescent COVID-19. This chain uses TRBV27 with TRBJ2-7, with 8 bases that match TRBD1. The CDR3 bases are TGTGCCAGCAGTTGGACAGGGCGGACCGAGCAGTACTTC. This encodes CASSWTGRTEQYF.